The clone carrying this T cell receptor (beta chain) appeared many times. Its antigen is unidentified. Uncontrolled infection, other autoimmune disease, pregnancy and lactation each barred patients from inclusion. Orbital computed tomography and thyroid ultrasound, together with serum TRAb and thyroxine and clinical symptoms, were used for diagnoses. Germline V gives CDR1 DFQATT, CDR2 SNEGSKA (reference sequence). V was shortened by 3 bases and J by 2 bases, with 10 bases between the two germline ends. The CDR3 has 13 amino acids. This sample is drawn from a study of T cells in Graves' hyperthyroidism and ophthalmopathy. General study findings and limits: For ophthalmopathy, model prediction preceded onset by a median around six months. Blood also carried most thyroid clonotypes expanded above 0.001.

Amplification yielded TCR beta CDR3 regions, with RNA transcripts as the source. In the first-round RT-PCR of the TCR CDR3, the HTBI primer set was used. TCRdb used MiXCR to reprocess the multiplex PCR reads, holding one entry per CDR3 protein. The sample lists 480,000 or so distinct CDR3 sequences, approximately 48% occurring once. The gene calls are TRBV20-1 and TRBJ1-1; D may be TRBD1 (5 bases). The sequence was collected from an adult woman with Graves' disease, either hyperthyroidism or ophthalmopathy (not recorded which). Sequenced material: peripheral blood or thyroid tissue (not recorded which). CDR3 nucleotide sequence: TGCAGTGCTAGGGAGACAGCTAACACTGAAGCTTTCTTT. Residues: CSARETANTEAFF.